This T cell receptor (beta chain) came from a study of molecular identifiers for immune sequencing clone quantification (dated by TCRdb to between 2017 and 2018). With regard to the full study: For a replicate experiment, the RNA from either approximately 20,000 or 100,000 naive CD8 T cells was divided into five aliquots, and four of those aliquots went on to sequencing. This methods study benchmarked molecular-identifier clustering-based TCR repertoire sequencing (MIDCIRS) and TCR RNA copy counting, using CD8 T cells to do so.

Library prep was done by PCR. The instrument given in TCRdb is NextSeq 500. Bulk TCR libraries were generated as previously described, with the TCR primers listed in Table S5 used. Total RNA was purified with the Qiagen AllPrep DNA/RNA kit. Before analysis, reads from multiple sequencing runs of one library were combined. Per the source publication's procedure: Only reads with exact TCR constant sequence were kept, trimmed to 150 nt, and grouped by their 12-nt molecular barcodes. Within each barcode group, reads were sub-clustered at a 15% Levenshtein threshold, and quality-weighted consensus sequences were built per RNA molecule. Non-functional sequences were removed, as were lower-count sequences one edit away from another. Based on a fit of two negative binomial distributions, barcode sub-clusters having less than 20% of the maximum read count were discarded. TCRdb passed the public sequencing reads through fastp at Q25 and MiXCR, retaining productive beta sequences. Rows matching on CDR3 protein sequence are summarized as one entry with the most common DNA and genes. The V and J calls and clone size come from TCRdb's table, not from the authors' own analysis. This sample has around 460,000 distinct CDR3 sequences in its table, and under 30% of those were observed once. The ten largest clones take up around 0.8% of the sample.

In its sample, this clonotype was seen a few times. There is no known antigen for this receptor. The sample holds no much larger clone one base away, and base qualities are not on file. Naive CD8 T cell libraries were made from around 20,000 to 1,000,000 sorted cells using 10%, 30% or 50% of purified RNA. Naive CD8 T cells, defined as CD8+CD4-CCR7+CD45RA+, were FACS-sorted into RLT Plus buffer on a BD FACSAria II. Around 10 TCR copies' worth of Jurkat RNA were spiked into roughly 19,000-1,000,000 naive CD8 T cell samples to test detection sensitivity. CD8 T cells were enriched with RosetteSep CD8+ T Cell Enrichment Cocktail and Ficoll-Paque, followed by ACK red cell lysis. What the authors observed across the whole study: Modeling indicated around 3.2 TCR RNA copies recovered per cell, compared with 7.5 to 10 by digital PCR, which implies a capture efficiency of around 29%. Identical TCR molecules sharing a barcode could cause highly expanded clone sizes to be underestimated. The naive libraries included spiked-in Jurkat TCR RNA (about 9 copies' worth), and this Jurkat TCR RNA is not part of the donor repertoire. Spiked-in Jurkat TCR RNA equal to a single cell's worth was reported to be detectable even within one million naive CD8 T cells. In CMV-specific effector cells, clones with more than 20 RNA copies contained over 98% of molecules, whereas in naive cells such clones contained under 1% of molecules. When barcode sub-clustering was left out, chimeric consensus sequences inflated TCR diversity, with chimeras reaching as high as 47%.

The specimen sequenced was naive CD8+ T cells from blood, with Jurkat cell RNA spiked in. The cell subset or site label of this sample denotes: FACS-sorted CD8+CD4-CCR7+CD45RA+ naive T cells. This TCR came from a human donor in good health. Some libraries in this study had Jurkat cell RNA spiked in.

This receptor carries the CDR3 CASRLPSVGELFF. The DNA is as follows: TGTGCCAGCAGACTCCCCTCTGTCGGGGAGCTGTTTTTT. The rearrangement combines TRBV7-9 with TRBJ2-2; the D gene remains uncertain. The junction carries 12 bases between V and J, which are trimmed by 6 bases and 7 bases respectively. Spanning cysteine to phenylalanine, the CDR3 consists of 13 amino acids. The CDR3 DNA has 39 bases and is translated from base 1. CDR1 and CDR2, per the germline V gene (reference sequence), are SEHNR and FQNEAQ.